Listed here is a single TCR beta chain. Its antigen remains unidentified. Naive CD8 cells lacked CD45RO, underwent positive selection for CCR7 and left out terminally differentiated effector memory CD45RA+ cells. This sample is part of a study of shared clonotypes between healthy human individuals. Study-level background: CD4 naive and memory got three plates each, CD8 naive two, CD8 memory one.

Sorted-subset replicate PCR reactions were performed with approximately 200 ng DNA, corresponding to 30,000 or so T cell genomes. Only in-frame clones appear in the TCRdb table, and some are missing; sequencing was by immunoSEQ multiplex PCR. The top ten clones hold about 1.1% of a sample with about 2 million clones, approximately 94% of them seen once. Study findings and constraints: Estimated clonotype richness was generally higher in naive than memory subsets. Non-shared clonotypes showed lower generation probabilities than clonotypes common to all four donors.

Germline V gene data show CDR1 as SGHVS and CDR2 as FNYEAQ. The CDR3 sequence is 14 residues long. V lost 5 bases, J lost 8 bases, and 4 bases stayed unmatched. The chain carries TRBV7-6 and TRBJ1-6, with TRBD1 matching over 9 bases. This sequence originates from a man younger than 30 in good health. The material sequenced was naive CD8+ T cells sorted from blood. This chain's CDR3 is CASSAGQGYSPLHF. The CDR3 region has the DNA TGTGCCAGCAGCGCCGGACAGGGGTATTCACCCCTCCACTTT.